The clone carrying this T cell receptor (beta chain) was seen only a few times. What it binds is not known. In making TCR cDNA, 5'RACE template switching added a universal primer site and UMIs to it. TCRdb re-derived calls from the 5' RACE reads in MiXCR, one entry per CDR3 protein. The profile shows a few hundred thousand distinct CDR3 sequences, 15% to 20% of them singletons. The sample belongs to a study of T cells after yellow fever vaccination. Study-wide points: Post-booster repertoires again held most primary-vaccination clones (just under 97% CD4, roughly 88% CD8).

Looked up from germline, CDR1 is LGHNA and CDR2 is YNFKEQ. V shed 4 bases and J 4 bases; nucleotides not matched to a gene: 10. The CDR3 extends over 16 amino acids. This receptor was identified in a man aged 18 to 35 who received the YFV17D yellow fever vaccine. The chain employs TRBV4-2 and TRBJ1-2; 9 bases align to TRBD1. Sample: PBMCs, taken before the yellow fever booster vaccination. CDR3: CASSPEGGQGIYGYTF. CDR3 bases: TGTGCCAGCAGCCCGGAAGGGGGACAGGGAATCTATGGCTACACCTTC.